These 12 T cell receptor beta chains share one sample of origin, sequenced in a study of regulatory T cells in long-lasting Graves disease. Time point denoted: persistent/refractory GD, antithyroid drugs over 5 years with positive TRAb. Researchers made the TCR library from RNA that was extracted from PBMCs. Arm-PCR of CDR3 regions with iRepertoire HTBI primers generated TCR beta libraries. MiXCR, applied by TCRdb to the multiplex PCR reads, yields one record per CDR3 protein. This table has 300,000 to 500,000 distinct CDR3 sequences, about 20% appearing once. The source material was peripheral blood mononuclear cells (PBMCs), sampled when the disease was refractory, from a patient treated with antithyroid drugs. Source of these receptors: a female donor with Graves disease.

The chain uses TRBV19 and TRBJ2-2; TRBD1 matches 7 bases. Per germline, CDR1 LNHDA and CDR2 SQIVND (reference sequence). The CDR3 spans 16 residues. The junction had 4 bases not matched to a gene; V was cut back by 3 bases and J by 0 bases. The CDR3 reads CASSMVQGANTGELFF. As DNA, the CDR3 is TGTGCCAGTAGTATGGTTCAGGGGGCGAACACCGGGGAGCTGTTTTTT.

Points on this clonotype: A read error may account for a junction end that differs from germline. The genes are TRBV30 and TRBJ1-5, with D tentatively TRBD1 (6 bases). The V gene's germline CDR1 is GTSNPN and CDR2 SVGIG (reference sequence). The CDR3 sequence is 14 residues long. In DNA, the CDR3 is TGTGCCTGGAGTAGGGACATAGGCAATCAGCTCCAGCATTTT. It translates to CAWSRDIGNQLQHF.

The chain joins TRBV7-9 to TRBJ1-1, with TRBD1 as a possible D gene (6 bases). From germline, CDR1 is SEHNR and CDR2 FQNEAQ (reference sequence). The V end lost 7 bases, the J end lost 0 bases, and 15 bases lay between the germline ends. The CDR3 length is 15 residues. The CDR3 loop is CASKTGPGLNTEAFF. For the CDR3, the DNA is TGTGCCAGCAAGACAGGTCCTGGGTTGAACACTGAAGCTTTCTTT. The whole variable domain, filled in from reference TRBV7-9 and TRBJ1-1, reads DTGVSQNPRHKITKRGQNVTFRCDPISEHNRLYWYRQTLGQGPEFLTYFQNEAQLEKSRLLSDRFSAERPKGSFSTLEIQRTEQGDSAMYLCASKTGPGLNTEAFFGQGTRLTVV.

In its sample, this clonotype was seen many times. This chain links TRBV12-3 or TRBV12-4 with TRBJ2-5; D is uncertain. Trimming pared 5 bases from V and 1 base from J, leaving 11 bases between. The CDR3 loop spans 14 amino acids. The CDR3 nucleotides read TGTGCCAGCAGTGCCTGGGAAGCCCAAGAGACCCAGTACTTC. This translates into CASSAWEAQETQYF.

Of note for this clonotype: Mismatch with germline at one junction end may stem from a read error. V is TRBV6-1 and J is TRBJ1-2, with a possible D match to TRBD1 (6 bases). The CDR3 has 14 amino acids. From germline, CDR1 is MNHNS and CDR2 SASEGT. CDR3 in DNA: TGCGCCAGCAGCCAAGAGGACAGAATCTATGGCTACACCTTC. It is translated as CASSQEDRIYGYTF.

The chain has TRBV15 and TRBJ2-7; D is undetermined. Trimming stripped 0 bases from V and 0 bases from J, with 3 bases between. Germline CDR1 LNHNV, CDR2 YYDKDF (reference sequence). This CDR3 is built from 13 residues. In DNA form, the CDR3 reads TGTGCCACCAGCAGAGATCCCTCCTACGAGCAGTACTTC. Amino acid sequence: CATSRDPSYEQYF.

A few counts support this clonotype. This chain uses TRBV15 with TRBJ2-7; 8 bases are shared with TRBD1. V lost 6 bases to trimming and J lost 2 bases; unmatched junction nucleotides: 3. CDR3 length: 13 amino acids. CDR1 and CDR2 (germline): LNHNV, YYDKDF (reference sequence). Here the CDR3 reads CATSGDRPYEQYF. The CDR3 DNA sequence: TGTGCCACCAGTGGGGACAGGCCCTACGAGCAGTACTTC.

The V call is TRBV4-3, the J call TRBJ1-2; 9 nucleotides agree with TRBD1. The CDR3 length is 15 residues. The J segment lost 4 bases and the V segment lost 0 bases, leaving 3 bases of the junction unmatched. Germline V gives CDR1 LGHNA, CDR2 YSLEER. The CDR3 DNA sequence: TGCGCCAGCAGCCAAGACCGGGGACAGGGCTATGGCTACACCTTC. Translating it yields CASSQDRGQGYGYTF.

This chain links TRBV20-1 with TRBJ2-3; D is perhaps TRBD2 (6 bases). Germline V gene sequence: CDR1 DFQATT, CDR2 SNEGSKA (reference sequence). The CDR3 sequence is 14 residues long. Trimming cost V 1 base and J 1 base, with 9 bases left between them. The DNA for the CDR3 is TGCAGTGCTAGAGTGGCTAGCGGCACAGATACGCAGTATTTT. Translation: CSARVASGTDTQYF.

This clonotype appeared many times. As DNA, the CDR3 is TGTGCCAGCAGCGTTCTAGCGGGTTACGAGCAGTACTTC. It yields the protein CASSVLAGYEQYF. This rearrangement joins TRBV7-2 to TRBJ2-7; 8 nucleotides align to TRBD2. Germline-derived CDR1 and CDR2 are SGHTA and FQGNSA. V lost 5 bases and J lost 4; bases outside the gene matches: 4. CDR3 size: 13 residues.

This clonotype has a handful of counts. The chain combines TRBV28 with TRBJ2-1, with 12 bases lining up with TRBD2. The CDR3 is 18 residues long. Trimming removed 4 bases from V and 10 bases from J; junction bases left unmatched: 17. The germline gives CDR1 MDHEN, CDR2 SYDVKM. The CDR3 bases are TGTGCCAGCAGTTCCCTCCCGGCTTGGACTAGCGGGGCGGCCGAGCAGTTCTTC. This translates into CASSSLPAWTSGAAEQFF.

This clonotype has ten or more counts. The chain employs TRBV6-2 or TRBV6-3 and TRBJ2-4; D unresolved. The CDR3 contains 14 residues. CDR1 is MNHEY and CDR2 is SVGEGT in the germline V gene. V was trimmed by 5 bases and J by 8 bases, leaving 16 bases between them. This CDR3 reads CASSEGEAADIQYF. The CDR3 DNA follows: TGTGCCAGCAGTGAAGGAGAGGCTGCGGACATTCAGTACTTC.